The rows below give T cell receptor beta chains drawn from one sample of a study of T cells in Graves' hyperthyroidism and ophthalmopathy. TCRdb reanalysed the multiplex PCR reads using MiXCR and keeps one entry per CDR3 protein. The sample carries approximately 560,000 distinct CDR3 sequences, around a sixth recorded once. The sequenced sample was blood. Receptors were obtained from a woman in her 30s with Graves' hyperthyroidism. Each CDR3 is given with its conserved first and last residue. D genes are given only for firm matches. Not all rows give a size; the values are once, few, many and, for expanded clones, a class.

d_call clone_size j_call cdr3_length v_call cdr3_aa cdr3_nt
TRBD2 NA TRBJ2-3 16 TRBV9 CASSVSPGGITDTQYF TGTGCCAGCAGCGTATCTCCGGGAGGTATCACAGATACGCAGTATTTT
NA few TRBJ1-1 17 TRBV5-1 CASSLAVGDGGGPEAFF TGCGCCAGCAGCTTGGCCGTAGGGGACGGGGGGGGCCCTGAAGCTTTCTTT
TRBD2 few TRBJ2-1 16 TRBV10-3 CAIKGGTSGILDEQFF TGTGCCATCAAAGGGGGGACTAGCGGGATTCTGGATGAGCAGTTCTTC
NA many TRBJ1-4 12 TRBV7-2 CASRAAGEKLFF TGTGCCAGCAGGGCGGCGGGGGAAAAACTGTTTTTT
NA NA TRBJ2-1 18 TRBV12-3/TRBV12-4 CASSYFTGSAGANNEQFF TGTGCCAGCAGTTACTTTACAGGGTCGGCGGGAGCCAACAATGAGCAGTTCTTC
NA few TRBJ2-7 12 TRBV27 CASSLVGGLQYF TGTGCCAGCAGTTTAGTGGGAGGTTTGCAGTACTTC
NA NA TRBJ2-5 16 TRBV27 CASSLSVASKGETQYF TGTGCCAGCAGTTTATCGGTAGCCTCTAAGGGGGAGACCCAGTACTTC
NA many TRBJ2-1 15 TRBV24-1 CATSEPGLDHNEQFF TGTGCCACCAGTGAGCCCGGCCTAGATCACAATGAGCAGTTCTTC
TRBD2 many TRBJ2-7 15 TRBV20-1 CSAQTTAGSSYEQYF TGCAGTGCCCAGACGACAGCGGGGAGCTCCTACGAGCAGTACTTC
TRBD1 few TRBJ1-3 18 TRBV4-3 CASSQDVGTASSGNTIYF TGCGCCAGCAGCCAAGATGTGGGGACAGCCAGCTCTGGAAACACCATATATTTT
NA many TRBJ2-1 15 TRBV2 CASRPRESPYNEQFF TGTGCCAGCAGGCCCCGGGAGTCCCCCTACAATGAGCAGTTCTTC
NA many TRBJ2-5 11 TRBV28 CASRSSETQYF TGTGCCAGCAGGTCATCAGAGACCCAGTACTTC
TRBD2 many TRBJ2-7 16 TRBV2 CASSEGTLAGVNEQYF TGTGCCAGCAGTGAAGGCACGTTAGCGGGAGTCAACGAGCAGTACTTC
NA many TRBJ1-1 14 TRBV4-1 CASGGGDENTEAFF TGCGCCAGCGGAGGGGGGGATGAGAACACTGAAGCTTTCTTT
TRBD2 NA TRBJ2-1 20 TRBV20-1 CSAREGGRGLAGGKYNEQFF TGCAGTGCTAGAGAAGGGGGGAGGGGACTAGCGGGAGGTAAATACAATGAGCAGTTCTTC
TRBD2 few TRBJ2-1 16 TRBV4-1 CASSLVAGALHREQFF TGCGCCAGCAGCTTAGTAGCGGGAGCTCTCCATCGTGAGCAGTTCTTC
NA NA TRBJ2-1 16 TRBV27 CASTNWGRSSYNEQFF TGTGCCAGCACGAACTGGGGGCGGAGCTCCTACAATGAGCAGTTCTTC
NA NA TRBJ1-1 16 TRBV29-1 CSVEDPGHLSIGEAFF TGCAGCGTTGAAGACCCGGGACATTTGTCTATTGGTGAAGCTTTCTTT
TRBD2 many TRBJ2-1 15 TRBV20-1 CSAAGTINSYNEQFF TGCAGTGCTGCCGGGACTATAAACTCCTACAATGAGCAGTTCTTC
TRBD1 many TRBJ2-1 15 TRBV20-1 CSGVGQGVSYNEQFF TGCAGTGGGGTGGGACAGGGGGTCTCCTACAATGAGCAGTTCTTC
TRBD2 many TRBJ2-7 16 TRBV20-1 CSATGTSGRESYEQYF TGCAGTGCAACCGGGACTAGCGGGAGAGAATCCTACGAGCAGTACTTC
NA many TRBJ2-7 11 TRBV6-1 CASGGGYEQYF TGTGCCAGCGGGGGCGGTTACGAGCAGTACTTC
NA few TRBJ1-6 17 TRBV4-3 CASSQGPPASYNSPLHF TGCGCCAGCAGCCAAGGTCCCCCGGCCTCCTATAATTCACCCCTCCACTTT
TRBD1 few TRBJ2-5 18 TRBV19 CASSPEGQGGLRAETQYF TGTGCCAGTAGTCCGGAGGGACAGGGAGGTTTAAGGGCAGAGACCCAGTACTTC
NA NA TRBJ1-1 13 TRBV3-1 CASSQVQTLGAFF TGTGCCAGCAGCCAAGTACAGACCCTAGGGGCTTTCTTT